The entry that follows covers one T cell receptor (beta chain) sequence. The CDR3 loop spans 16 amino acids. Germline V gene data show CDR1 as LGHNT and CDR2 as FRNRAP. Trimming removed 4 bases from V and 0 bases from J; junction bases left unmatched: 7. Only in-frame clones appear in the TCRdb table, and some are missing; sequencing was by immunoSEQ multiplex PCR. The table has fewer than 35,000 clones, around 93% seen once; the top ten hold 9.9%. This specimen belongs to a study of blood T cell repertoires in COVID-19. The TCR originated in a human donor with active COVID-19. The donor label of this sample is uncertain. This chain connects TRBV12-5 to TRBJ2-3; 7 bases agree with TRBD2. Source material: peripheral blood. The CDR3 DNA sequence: TGTGCTAGTGGTTCTACACCGGGACTAAGCACAGATACGCAGTATTTT. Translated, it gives CASGSTPGLSTDTQYF.